This T cell receptor beta chain derives from a study of blood T cell repertoires in COVID-19. Overall study context: PBMCs, B-cell-depleted T cells, or T cells provided the cDNA or gDNA that made up the material.

A Seattle source enrolled patients during active infection and followed them longitudinally. Authors' analysis steps: Reference gene primer amplification gave nucleated cell count estimates. Sequenced by immunoSEQ multiplex PCR; TCRdb stores in-frame clones only, minus some. The DNA gave D and trimming, while V, J and clone size come from that table. This sample has 300,000 to 400,000 clones, with roughly 90% found just once. V shed 4 bases and J shed 8 bases, with 15 bases lying between them. The CDR3 has 14 amino acids. Germline values: CDR1 SGHAT, CDR2 FQNNGV. This TCR was recovered from a woman aged 25 to 45 with COVID-19, enrolled during active disease. The chain uses TRBV11-2 and TRBJ1-5; D not resolved. The sample consisted of peripheral blood. The CDR3 DNA reads as TGTGCCAGCAGCTCCGGGGTTCAAGGAGAGCCCCAGCATTTT. It translates to CASSSGVQGEPQHF. The full variable domain, completed using reference TRBV11-2 and TRBJ1-5, is EAGVAQSPRYKIIEKRQSVAFWCNPISGHATLYWYQQILGQGPKLLIQFQNNGVVDDSQLPKDRFSAERLKGVDSTLKIQPAKLEDSAVYLCASSSGVQGEPQHFGDGTRLSIL.